This entry lists 18 T cell receptor beta chains sequenced from one sample in a study of T cell repertoires in cytomegalovirus infection. The antigens these receptors bind are not known. TCRdb reprocessed the reads via MiXCR and lists one record per CDR3 protein. Altogether about 770,000 distinct CDR3 sequences are present, around 29% being singletons, with the ten largest covering around 14%. Here the sequenced sample was cultured CD8+ T cells from PBMCs, taken from culture after CMV antigen stimulation. The source of these receptors is a human donor in good health (CMV status not recorded). Some clones in this sample may be carry-over from other donors' samples.

This clonotype was recorded a few times. The chain links TRBV6-2 or TRBV6-3 to TRBJ1-5; D is undetermined. Per the germline V gene, CDR1 is MNHEY and CDR2 is SVGEGT. V shed 2 bases and J shed 1 base, with 3 bases lying between them. The CDR3 is 13 amino acids. For the CDR3, the DNA is TGTGCCAGCAGTTACCACAGCAATCAGCCCCAGCATTTT. This encodes CASSYHSNQPQHF.

This clonotype was seen more than once but under ten times. V gene TRBV4-2 combines with J gene TRBJ2-3; D is possibly TRBD1 (6 bases). The CDR3 runs to 15 residues. CDR1 is LGHNA and CDR2 is YNFKEQ in the germline V gene. The V and J ends lost 0 bases and 4 bases respectively, with 11 bases between them. CDR3 loop: CASSQDWGLPDTQYF. The CDR3 region has the DNA TGTGCCAGCAGCCAAGACTGGGGGCTCCCAGATACGCAGTATTTT.

This clonotype was counted at least ten times. This chain connects TRBV12-3 or TRBV12-4 to TRBJ2-3, with TRBD2 matching over 10 bases. The ends lost 5 bases at V and 6 bases at J; junction bases unmatched: 8. There are 15 residues in the CDR3. This chain's CDR3 is CASSISGGAFDTQYF. The DNA for the CDR3 is TGTGCCAGCAGTATAAGCGGGGGGGCCTTTGATACGCAGTATTTT.

The V gene is TRBV27, the J gene TRBJ2-1; 9 nucleotides line up with TRBD1. CDR1 is MNHEY and CDR2 is SMNVEV in the germline V gene (reference sequence). With 8 bases clipped from V and 0 bases from J, the junction kept 8 bases outside the gene matches. This CDR3 region has 16 residues. CDR3 amino acids: CASFDRGGGSYNEQFF. In nucleotides, the CDR3 is TGTGCCAGCTTTGACAGGGGGGGAGGCTCCTACAATGAGCAGTTCTTC.

This chain connects TRBV7-9 to TRBJ1-2, with D possibly TRBD1 on 5 matching bases. Germline loops: CDR1 SEHNR, CDR2 FQNEAQ (reference sequence). V shed 6 bases and J shed 3 bases, with 11 bases lying between them. This CDR3 comprises 13 residues. CDR3 in DNA: TGTGCCAGCAGTACACTGGGGGACTATGGCTACACCTTC. Its protein product is CASSTLGDYGYTF.

This sequence joins TRBV6-2 or TRBV6-3 and TRBJ2-1; 9 bases are a match to TRBD2. The CDR3 runs to 16 residues. Germline-derived CDR1 and CDR2 are MNHEY and SVGEGT. V lost 0 bases, J lost 8 bases, and 8 bases stayed unmatched. In nucleotides, the CDR3 is TGTGCCAGCAGTTACTCGTTGGCGGGGGGGCCGGATGAGCAGTTCTTC. Its protein is CASSYSLAGGPDEQFF.

This clonotype was recorded at least ten times. The chain links TRBV24-1 to TRBJ2-1, with no clear D. Germline loops: CDR1 KGHDR, CDR2 SFDVKD. The CDR3 totals 14 residues. Between the trimmed V and J ends, which lost 4 bases and 6 bases, there was a span of 12 bases. The CDR3 DNA is TGTGCCACCAGTGACAGGTCCTTAGGCAATGAGCAGTTCTTC. This codes for CATSDRSLGNEQFF.

There are many counts of this clonotype. This sequence joins TRBV7-9 and TRBJ2-7; no reliable D call. Trimming removed 5 bases at V and 1 base at J, with 9 bases between. This CDR3 is 13 amino acids long. Germline V gene data show CDR1 as SEHNR and CDR2 as FQNEAQ (reference sequence). In DNA form, the CDR3 reads TGTGCCAGCAGCCCCCGTGGATCCTACGAGCAGTACGTC. Its protein is CASSPRGSYEQYV.

The CDR3 region is CASSWRGARMYGANVLTF. The CDR3 bases are TGTGCCAGCAGCTGGCGAGGGGCGCGAATGTACGGGGCCAACGTCCTGACTTTC. V usage is TRBV5-8 and J usage is TRBJ2-6; D may correspond to TRBD1 or TRBD2 (5 bases each). The ends were cut back, 3 bases at V and 4 bases at J, with 20 bases in the middle. The CDR3 is 18 residues long. Germline assignment: CDR1 SGHTS and CDR2 YDEGEE.

This clonotype was observed a handful of times. The rearrangement links TRBV6-2 or TRBV6-3 to TRBJ1-2, with TRBD1 identical over 8 bases. This CDR3 spans 15 amino acids. Trimming removed 2 bases from V and 4 bases from J; junction bases left unmatched: 6. Germline CDR1 reads MNHEY; CDR2 reads SVGEGT. CDR3 sequence: CASSYGPGGTYGYTF. CDR3 DNA: TGTGCCAGCAGTTACGGTCCAGGGGGCACCTATGGCTACACCTTC.

This clonotype was detected only a few times. The rearrangement links TRBV19 to TRBJ1-2; D gene uncertain. V shed 10 bases and J shed 6 bases, with 9 bases lying between them. Germline V gives CDR1 LNHDA, CDR2 SQIVND (reference sequence). This CDR3 comprises 10 residues. This CDR3 reads CATGGHGYTF. The CDR3 DNA reads TGTGCCACCGGAGGCCATGGCTACACCTTC.

The V gene is TRBV11-2, the J gene TRBJ2-5; maybe TRBD1 (6 bases). CDR3 length: 14 amino acids. With 2 bases removed from V and 4 bases from J, the gap between germline ends came to 11 bases. The germline gives CDR1 SGHAT, CDR2 FQNNGV. CDR3 amino acids: CASSLWAGAETQYF. The DNA of the CDR3 is TGTGCCAGCAGCTTATGGGCAGGGGCAGAGACCCAGTACTTC. Supplemented by reference TRBV11-2 and TRBJ2-5, the full variable domain reads EAGVAQSPRYKIIEKRQSVAFWCNPISGHATLYWYQQILGQGPKLLIQFQNNGVVDDSQLPKDRFSAERLKGVDSTLKIQPAKLEDSAVYLCASSLWAGAETQYFGPGTRLLVL.

This clonotype was seen ten or more times. The rearrangement joins TRBV7-6 to TRBJ2-2; D assignment may be TRBD1 or TRBD2 (6 bases each). Germline V gene lookup returns CDR1 SGHVS and CDR2 FNYEAQ. This CDR3 region has 14 residues. Trimming shortened V by 5 bases and J by 5 bases, and 12 bases separated the two germline ends. This CDR3 is CASSGGPVTGELFF. The CDR3 DNA sequence: TGTGCCAGCAGCGGGGGGCCGGTTACCGGGGAGCTGTTTTTT.

Only a few counts were recorded for this clonotype. The V gene is TRBV6-2 or TRBV6-3, the J gene TRBJ1-5, with no clear D. The CDR3 runs 14 residues. CDR1 is MNHEY and CDR2 is SVGEGT in the germline V gene. V lost 5 bases and J 0 bases, leaving 8 bases between the germline ends. As DNA, the CDR3 is TGTGCCAGCAGTACCAGGAGTAGCAATCAGCCCCAGCATTTT. Amino acids: CASSTRSSNQPQHF.

In its sample, this clonotype was seen a few times. The V call is TRBV6-6, the J call TRBJ1-3; 8 bases are shared with TRBD1. V was clipped by 6 bases and J by 0 bases; unmatched bases: 7. The germline CDR1 and CDR2 sequences are MNHNY and SVGAGI (reference sequence). The CDR3 is 16 amino acids. This CDR3 reads CASSLRGLSSGNTIYF. The CDR3 region has the DNA TGTGCCAGCAGCCTCAGGGGGCTGAGCTCTGGAAACACCATATATTTT.

There are a few counts of this clonotype. This chain links TRBV27 with TRBJ2-2; D is uncertain. Germline values: CDR1 MNHEY, CDR2 SMNVEV (reference sequence). Trimming stripped 2 bases from V and 7 bases from J, with 8 bases between. This CDR3 has 13 amino acids. CDR3 nucleotides: TGTGCCAGCAGTTTAGCTTTCAACGGGGAGCTGTTTTTT. This translates into CASSLAFNGELFF.

The table lists this clonotype with a few counts. The chain couples TRBV6-6 to TRBJ2-7, with 7 bases that match TRBD2. Germline V gives CDR1 MNHNY, CDR2 SVGAGI (reference sequence). This CDR3 is built from 12 residues. J lost 4 bases, V lost 7 bases, and 4 bases had no gene match. This CDR3 is CASTGEGYEQYF. In DNA, the CDR3 is TGTGCCAGCACTGGGGAGGGTTACGAGCAGTACTTC.

The rearrangement links TRBV2 to TRBJ2-2, with D possibly TRBD1 on 5 matching bases. From germline, CDR1 is SNHLY and CDR2 FYNNEI. Trimming removed 3 bases from V and 4 bases from J, with 9 bases in between. The CDR3 sequence is 14 residues long. The CDR3 nucleotides read TGTGCCAGCAGTGAGTCCAGGGCCACCGGGGAGCTGTTTTTT. The encoded protein is CASSESRATGELFF.